The sequence of this T cell receptor (beta chain) was determined in a study of blood T cell repertoires in COVID-19. Overall study: COVID-19 samples, acute and convalescent, were from the United States, Italy and Spain. PBMCs, B-cell-depleted T cells, or T cells provided the cDNA or gDNA that made up the material.

This clone occurred a few times. Germline lookup yields CDR1 SEHNR and CDR2 FQNEAQ (reference sequence). Trimming left V 5 bases short and J 7 bases short, with 21 bases between. The CDR3 is 15 residues long. Participants came from fewer than 25 US areas, aged about 18 to 89 years. Cohort placement rested on clinical history that participants reported themselves. TCRdb keeps only in-frame clones here, not all; method: immunoSEQ multiplex PCR. Of fewer than 300,000 clones detected, approximately 82% appear once; the ten largest clones hold about 5%. The sequence came from a man aged 35 to 55 who had been exposed to COVID-19. The V gene is TRBV7-9, the J gene TRBJ2-7; D possibly corresponds to TRBD2 (5 bases). Specimen: PBMCs or T cells enriched from blood (not recorded which). CDR3 in DNA: TGTGCCAGCAGCACCGGTCGGACTCCCCGGCTGGAGCAGTACTTC. Its translation is CASSTGRTPRLEQYF.